This TCR beta chain was profiled in a study of monozygotic twins with inflammatory bowel disease. CDR1 SGHDT and CDR2 YYEEEE come from the germline V gene. This CDR3 has 18 residues. TCRdb reworked the 5' RACE reads into one entry per CDR3 protein, no DNA. The repertoire table contains 300,000 to 400,000 distinct CDR3 sequences. Sequenced sample: blood. The sequence was obtained from a human donor with ulcerative colitis or Crohn's disease, or a healthy co-twin of an affected twin (not recorded which). The rearrangement joins TRBV5-6 to TRBJ2-1; TCRdb's D call of TRBD1 is untestable without DNA. CDR3 loop: CASSPTRDPLPSYNEQFF.